Listed here are 30 T cell receptor beta chains from one sample, sequenced in a study of T cell responses to AZD1222 COVID-19 vaccine. Method: immunoSEQ multiplex PCR; TCRdb's copy keeps in-frame clones and lacks some. The sample carries about 120,000 clones, 92% recorded once. The sample in question was peripheral blood, obtained on day 0 of AZD1222 vaccination. These receptors came from an adult in good health.

The rearrangement joins TRBV6-2 or TRBV6-3 to TRBJ2-7; 7 bases are a match to TRBD2. V shed 5 bases, J shed 0 bases, and the junction held 4 bases outside the gene matches. The V gene's germline CDR1 is MNHEY and CDR2 SVGEGT. The CDR3 has 14 residues. CDR3 sequence: CASSLAVSSYEQYV. CDR3 sequence (DNA): TGTGCCAGCAGTCTAGCGGTTTCCTCCTACGAGCAGTACGTC.

This chain joins TRBV4-1 and TRBJ1-1, with 7 nucleotides matching TRBD1. This CDR3 has 16 amino acids. V lost 3 bases, J lost 1 base, and 8 bases stayed unmatched. CDR1 is MGHRA, CDR2 YSYEKL, per germline. CDR3 amino acids: CASSQGPGQQNTEAFF. DNA for the CDR3: TGCGCCAGCAGCCAGGGCCCGGGACAGCAGAACACTGAAGCTTTCTTT.

V usage is TRBV27 and J usage is TRBJ1-5, with D uncertain. The CDR3 length is 15 residues. The germline V and J ends were trimmed by 7 bases and 2 bases, with 15 bases remaining between them. Germline CDR1 MNHEY, CDR2 SMNVEV (reference sequence). CDR3 protein: CASTPTPLGNQPQHF. CDR3 nucleotides: TGTGCCAGCACCCCTACCCCGTTAGGCAATCAGCCCCAGCATTTT.

The chain has TRBV5-1 and TRBJ1-1, with a possible D match to TRBD1 (5 bases). V was pared by 3 bases and J by 1 base, with 10 bases between. This CDR3 has 14 amino acids. Germline lookup yields CDR1 SGHRS and CDR2 YFSETQ. CDR3 in amino acids: CASSSGLQNTEAFF. DNA for the CDR3: TGCGCCAGCAGCTCGGGACTCCAGAACACTGAAGCTTTCTTT.

V and J are TRBV9 and TRBJ2-7; D unresolved. V lost 0 bases to trimming and J lost 5 bases, with 12 bases between them. Germline values: CDR1 SGDLS, CDR2 YYNGEE. The CDR3 extends over 14 amino acids. The CDR3 bases are TGTGCCAGCAGCGTAGCTTACTGGAACGACGAGCAGTACGTC. This translates into CASSVAYWNDEQYV.

The chain is built from TRBV18 and TRBJ1-2; D uncertain. Germline values: CDR1 KGHSH, CDR2 LQKENI. Trimming cost V 0 bases and J 4 bases, with 9 bases left between them. The CDR3 runs to 14 residues. The CDR3 DNA reads TGTGCCAGCTCACCACCGGCCCGCGTCTATGGCTACACCTTC. The encoded protein is CASSPPARVYGYTF.

The table lists this clone with a count of one. The rearrangement uses TRBV29-1 and TRBJ1-5; 8 bases agree with TRBD1. J lost 4 bases, V lost 4 bases, and 3 bases had no gene match. Germline lookup yields CDR1 SQVTM and CDR2 ANQGSEA. There are 13 residues in the CDR3. The CDR3 protein is CSVAGQGNQPQHF. Here the CDR3 DNA reads TGCAGCGTTGCCGGACAGGGAAATCAGCCCCAGCATTTT.

There are a few counts of this clone. This rearrangement joins TRBV2 to TRBJ1-3; D not resolved. The CDR3 consists of 15 residues. The germline V and J ends were trimmed by 0 bases and 2 bases, with 8 bases remaining between them. Looked up from germline, CDR1 is SNHLY and CDR2 is FYNNEI. This chain's CDR3 is CASSEAYGTGNTIYF. The CDR3 region has the DNA TGTGCCAGCAGTGAAGCATACGGAACTGGAAACACCATATATTTT.

The chain links TRBV5-1 to TRBJ2-1; TRBD1 aligns across 9 bases. CDR1 is SGHRS and CDR2 is YFSETQ in the germline V gene. V dropped 4 bases and J dropped 1; count of bases not matched to a gene: 3. The CDR3 has 15 residues. The CDR3 reads CASSGQGNSYNEQFF. CDR3 nucleotides: TGCGCCAGCAGCGGACAGGGGAATTCCTACAATGAGCAGTTCTTC.

This chain links TRBV6-5 with TRBJ1-1, with D unresolved. The CDR3 has 11 amino acids. The V gene's germline CDR1 is MNHEY and CDR2 SVGAGI. Trimming pared 10 bases from V and 11 bases from J, leaving 17 bases between. CDR3 bases: TGTGCCACGACCCGGAGTCTAATGGCTTTCTTT. It codes for CATTRSLMAFF.

V is TRBV18 and J is TRBJ1-1, with TRBD1 as a possible D gene (6 bases). V lost 3 bases to trimming and J lost 9 bases, with 14 bases between them. The CDR3 spans 13 residues. Germline-derived CDR1 and CDR2 are KGHSH and LQKENI. The CDR3 nucleotides read TGTGCCAGCTCACCGAACGACAGGATCCAAGCTTTCTTT. It codes for CASSPNDRIQAFF. The full variable domain, in which reference TRBV18 and TRBJ1-1 provide the parts outside the CDR3, is NAGVMQNPRHLVRRRGQEARLRCSPMKGHSHVYWYRQLPEEGLKFMVYLQKENIIDESGMPKERFSAEFPKEGPSILRIQQVVRGDSAAYFCASSPNDRIQAFFGQGTRLTVV.

Ten or more counts support this clone. J is TRBJ1-5 and V is TRBV19; a weak D match, TRBD1 (5 bases). V was clipped by 5 bases and J by 9 bases, with 20 bases between them. This CDR3 comprises 15 residues. Germline V gene data show CDR1 as LNHDA and CDR2 as SQIVND (reference sequence). The CDR3 loop reads CASSPLEGAAAPQHF. CDR3 coding DNA: TGTGCCAGTAGTCCTCTGGAAGGGGCCGCTGCGCCCCAGCATTTT.

The V and J genes are TRBV14 and TRBJ2-1; no definite D call. This CDR3 spans 15 amino acids. The ends were cut back, 3 bases at V and 3 bases at J, with 12 bases in the middle. Germline assignment: CDR1 SGHDN and CDR2 FVKESK. The CDR3 is CASSHSGRDYNEQFF. CDR3 nucleotides: TGTGCCAGCAGCCATTCCGGTCGTGACTACAATGAGCAGTTCTTC.

DNA for the CDR3: TGTGCCAGTAGTCTACAGGGGTCCAACTATGGCTACACCTTC. Translation: CASSLQGSNYGYTF. This sequence joins TRBV19 and TRBJ1-2, with 7 bases that match TRBD1. Germline CDR1 and CDR2: LNHDA and SQIVND (reference sequence). The CDR3 spans 14 residues. J gave up 2 bases and V 5 bases, and 5 bases lay outside the gene matches.

The chain links TRBV4-3 to TRBJ1-6, with D possibly being TRBD1 (6 bases). Trimming took 0 bases from V and 8 from J, leaving 11 bases between them. The CDR3 runs 15 residues. Germline V gene data show CDR1 as LGHNA and CDR2 as YSLEER. As DNA, the CDR3 is TGCGCCAGCAGCCAAGAGTCGGGGGCTTATTCACCCCTCCACTTT. This codes for CASSQESGAYSPLHF.

The chain has TRBV5-1 and TRBJ1-1, with TRBD1 matching over 7 bases. V was clipped by 4 bases and J by 1 base; unmatched bases: 4. This CDR3 comprises 14 residues. Germline V CDR1 and CDR2: SGHRS, YFSETQ. CDR3 bases: TGCGCCAGCAGCGCCGCAGGGGGGAACACTGAAGCTTTCTTT. Translating gives CASSAAGGNTEAFF.

This clone appeared many times. The rearrangement links TRBV9 to TRBJ1-1, with D maybe TRBD1 (6 bases). V was clipped by 4 bases and J by 1 base, with 11 bases between them. The CDR3 consists of 14 residues. Germline assignment: CDR1 SGDLS and CDR2 YYNGEE. DNA for the CDR3: TGTGCCAGCAGCCCCACGACAGGGAACACTGAAGCTTTCTTT. It specifies CASSPTTGNTEAFF. Combining the CDR3 with reference TRBV9 and TRBJ1-1 gives the whole variable domain DSGVTQTPKHLITATGQRVTLRCSPRSGDLSVYWYQQSLDQGLQFLIQYYNGEERAKGNILERFSAQQFPDLHSELNLSSLELGDSALYFCASSPTTGNTEAFFGQGTRLTVV.

The chain uses TRBV5-1 and TRBJ2-5; 12 bases match TRBD1. The CDR3 sequence is 17 residues long. V lost 0 bases, J lost 3 bases, and 6 bases stayed unmatched. Germline assignment: CDR1 SGHRS and CDR2 YFSETQ. The CDR3 protein is CASSLGGTGGREETQYF. Here the CDR3 DNA reads TGCGCCAGCAGCTTGGGCGGGACAGGGGGCCGTGAAGAGACCCAGTACTTC.

V and J are TRBV9 and TRBJ1-6; D is possibly TRBD1 (5 bases). The germline V gene encodes CDR1 SGDLS and CDR2 YYNGEE. V dropped 7 bases and J dropped 5 bases, with 13 bases sitting between them. This CDR3 spans 14 amino acids. CDR3 protein: CASRRDLNNSPLHF. CDR3 nucleotides: TGTGCCAGCCGACGGGACCTTAATAATTCACCCCTCCACTTT. Combining the CDR3 with reference TRBV9 and TRBJ1-6 gives the whole variable domain DSGVTQTPKHLITATGQRVTLRCSPRSGDLSVYWYQQSLDQGLQFLIQYYNGEERAKGNILERFSAQQFPDLHSELNLSSLELGDSALYFCASRRDLNNSPLHFGNGTRLTVT.

V usage is TRBV7-2 and J usage is TRBJ2-5, with a tentative D call TRBD2 (6 bases). V lost 7 bases, J lost 1 base, and 16 bases lay in between. The CDR3 sequence is 15 residues long. The germline CDR1 and CDR2 sequences are SGHTA and FQGNSA. CDR3 loop: CASTREGGLQETQYF. For the CDR3, the DNA is TGTGCCAGCACCAGAGAAGGAGGGCTCCAAGAGACCCAGTACTTC.

Note on this clone: Other DNA sequences in this specimen translate into the identical CDR3. The gene calls are TRBV11-1 and TRBJ1-6; a weak D match, TRBD1 (6 bases). The V gene lost 5 bases and the J gene lost 7 bases, with 15 bases spanning the gap. The CDR3 length is 15 residues. Germline V gives CDR1 SGHAT, CDR2 FQDESV (reference sequence). CDR3 nucleotide sequence: TGTGCCAGCAGCCCTTACAGGGATCGAAATTCACCCCTCCACTTT. Protein product: CASSPYRDRNSPLHF.

The chain uses TRBV7-9 and TRBJ2-1; 8 bases line up with TRBD2. CDR1 is SEHNR and CDR2 is FQNEAQ in the germline V gene (reference sequence). V lost 0 bases and J lost 6; bases outside the gene matches: 7. CDR3 length equals 16 residues. The chain's CDR3 is CASSLAPGTRSNEQFF. The DNA for the CDR3 is TGTGCCAGCAGCTTAGCCCCCGGGACTAGATCCAATGAGCAGTTCTTC.

The chain combines TRBV5-5 with TRBJ2-2, with TRBD2 matching 9 bases. Germline CDR1 SGHKS, CDR2 YYEKEE (reference sequence). The CDR3 length is 17 residues. V shed 6 bases, J shed 3 bases, and the junction held 12 bases outside the gene matches. DNA of the CDR3: TGTGCCAGCACTATATCCTGGACTAGCGCTTACACCGGGGAGCTGTTTTTT. The encoded protein is CASTISWTSAYTGELFF.

This chain uses TRBV18 with TRBJ1-3; no firm D call. V shed 3 bases and J shed 0 bases, with 12 bases lying between them. The CDR3 is 16 residues long. Germline assignment: CDR1 KGHSH and CDR2 LQKENI. CDR3 loop: CASSPPGGASGNTIYF. CDR3 in DNA: TGTGCCAGCTCACCCCCCGGCGGCGCCTCTGGAAACACCATATATTTT.

The chain joins TRBV3-1 (or the pseudogene TRBV3-2) to TRBJ2-1, with 10 bases that match TRBD1. V shed 1 base, J shed 7 bases, and the junction held 4 bases outside the gene matches. Germline CDR1 and CDR2: LGHDT and YNNKEL (reference sequence). The CDR3 has 15 residues. The CDR3 is CASSQAGQGGNEQFF. CDR3 in DNA: TGTGCCAGCAGCCAAGCCGGACAGGGGGGAAATGAGCAGTTCTTC.

This chain links TRBV13 with TRBJ1-3, with D possibly being TRBD1 (5 bases). Germline lookup yields CDR1 PRHDT and CDR2 FYEKMQ (reference sequence). V lost 3 bases and J lost 0, with 12 bases in between. The CDR3 length is 16 residues. For the CDR3, the DNA is TGTGCCAGCAGCTTTAACAGACAGAGCTCTGGAAACACCATATATTTT. It codes for CASSFNRQSSGNTIYF.

V is TRBV7-8 and J is TRBJ1-5, with TRBD1 as a possible D gene (5 bases). Trimming pared 4 bases from V and 4 bases from J, leaving 14 bases between. CDR1 and CDR2 from the germline V gene are SGHVS and FQNEAQ. This CDR3 has 15 amino acids. The CDR3 loop reads CASSSGPAGNQPQHF. In nucleotides, the CDR3 is TGTGCCAGCAGCTCGGGACCAGCGGGGAATCAGCCCCAGCATTTT.

CDR3 nucleotides: TGTGCCAGCAGTGAATCCCGAGCGGCTGAAGCTTTCTTT. It translates to CASSESRAAEAFF. The rearrangement joins TRBV6-1 to TRBJ1-1, with D hard to call. Trimming pared 2 bases from V and 6 bases from J, leaving 10 bases between. Germline CDR1 MNHNS, CDR2 SASEGT. This CDR3 comprises 13 residues.

J is TRBJ1-5 and V is TRBV19; 7 bases line up with TRBD1. V shed 7 bases and J 9 bases; nucleotides not matched to a gene: 18. The CDR3 contains 16 residues. Germline CDR1 is LNHDA and CDR2 is SQIVND (reference sequence). CDR3 sequence (DNA): TGTGCCAGTAATAGTGGACCAAAGGGGGCTAGAGGGCCCCAGCATTTT. It is translated as CASNSGPKGARGPQHF.

The chain recombines TRBV11-1 with TRBJ2-1, with D tentatively TRBD1 (6 bases). This CDR3 region has 14 residues. Trimming left V 3 bases short and J 4 bases short, with 10 bases between. The germline V gene encodes CDR1 SGHAT and CDR2 FQDESV (reference sequence). CDR3 residues: CASSFQGQYNEQFF. As DNA, the CDR3 is TGTGCCAGCAGCTTCCAAGGACAGTACAATGAGCAGTTCTTC.